Listed below are T cell receptor beta chains from one sample, sequenced in a study of T cells in localized non-small cell lung cancer. Using immunoSEQ multiplex PCR, the repertoire was profiled, and TCRdb retains in-frame clones only, with some absent. The top ten clones hold roughly a sixth of a sample with about 33,000 clones, around four fifths of them seen once. The specimen comprised peripheral blood, sampled before any cancer treatment. The origin of the receptors is a male donor at least 60 years old with stage III squamous cell lung carcinoma. Each CDR3 is given with its conserved first and last residue. The D gene is left open where the match is weak. Clone size is given for some rows only: seen once, a few or many times, or a class if the clone is expanded.

abundance,d_gene,j_gene,v_gene,CDR3aa,CDR3nt
-,-,TRBJ1-5,TRBV7-8,CASSLADFPRNQPQHF,TGTGCCAGCAGCTTAGCAGACTTTCCAAGGAATCAGCCCCAGCATTTT
-,TRBD1,TRBJ1-2,TRBV6-6,CASRGTGGKGDGYTF,TGTGCCAGCAGGGGGACAGGGGGAAAGGGTGATGGCTACACCTTC
-,TRBD1,TRBJ2-5,TRBV19,CASRGTDYRLQETQYF,TGTGCCAGCCGAGGGACAGACTACCGCCTCCAAGAGACCCAGTACTTC
-,TRBD2,TRBJ2-5,TRBV19,CASSIDIASGKETQYF,TGTGCCAGTAGTATAGATATCGCTAGCGGAAAAGAGACCCAGTACTTC
-,-,TRBJ2-5,TRBV7-8,CASSLTGIETQYF,TGTGCCAGCAGCCTTACAGGGATAGAGACCCAGTACTTC
-,TRBD1,TRBJ2-7,TRBV10-3,CAISESDRHYEQYF,TGTGCCATCAGTGAGTCGGACAGGCACTACGAGCAGTACTTC
medium-sized,TRBD1,TRBJ2-1,TRBV4-1,CASSQDGGQGVGNEQFF,TGCGCCAGCAGCCAAGATGGGGGACAGGGAGTTGGGAATGAGCAGTTCTTC
-,-,TRBJ2-5,TRBV11-2,CASSPPGNAETQYF,TGTGCCAGCAGCCCACCAGGGAATGCGGAGACCCAGTACTTC
once,-,TRBJ2-3,TRBV7-3,CASSAQGTADTQYF,TGTGCCAGCAGCGCCCAGGGGACCGCAGATACGCAGTATTTT
-,-,TRBJ1-3,TRBV9,CASSPQGRSSGNTIYF,TGTGCCAGCAGCCCGCAGGGGCGAAGCTCTGGAAACACCATATATTTT
once,TRBD1,TRBJ1-4,TRBV25-1,CASSEGTGFEKLFF,TGTGCCAGCAGTGAAGGGACAGGGTTTGAAAAACTGTTTTTT
-,-,TRBJ2-7,TRBV27,CASSGTSAYEQYF,TGTGCCAGCAGTGGGACTTCTGCCTACGAGCAGTACTTC
few,-,TRBJ2-7,TRBV5-6,CASSRGTGSYEQYF,TGTGCCAGCAGCCGCGGCACCGGCTCCTACGAGCAGTACTTC
few,-,TRBJ1-5,TRBV2,CASSRESENQPQHF,TGTGCCAGCAGTCGGGAGAGCGAGAATCAGCCCCAGCATTTT
-,-,TRBJ2-3,TRBV9,CASSAILLGSTDTQYF,TGTGCCAGCAGCGCCATTCTGCTAGGAAGCACAGATACGCAGTATTTT
-,TRBD2,TRBJ2-3,TRBV29-1,CSVAAGATDTQYF,TGCAGCGTTGCGGCGGGAGCCACAGATACGCAGTATTTT
few,-,TRBJ2-7,TRBV10-3,CATATFEQYF,TGTGCCACCGCCACATTCGAGCAGTACTTC
-,-,TRBJ2-4,TRBV19,CASSIEGLMSGNIQYF,TGTGCCAGTAGTATAGAGGGGTTGATGTCCGGAAACATTCAGTACTTC
few,-,TRBJ2-1,TRBV7-9,CASSLGHRWDNEQFF,TGTGCCAGCAGCTTGGGACACCGGTGGGACAATGAGCAGTTCTTC
-,TRBD1,TRBJ1-2,TRBV4-1,CASSQAPTGVGYGYTF,TGCGCCAGCAGCCAGGCTCCGACAGGGGTGGGCTATGGCTACACCTTC
-,-,TRBJ2-1,TRBV5-1,CASSFAFQGGINEQFF,TGCGCCAGCAGCTTCGCTTTTCAGGGGGGAATCAATGAGCAGTTCTTC
-,-,TRBJ2-1,TRBV5-4,CASSLVRALGNEQFF,TGTGCCAGCAGCTTGGTAAGGGCGCTGGGCAATGAGCAGTTCTTC
once,TRBD2,TRBJ2-3,TRBV4-1,CASSQGNGGTSTDTQYF,TGCGCCAGCAGCCAAGGTAACGGGGGGACCAGCACAGATACGCAGTATTTT
-,TRBD2,TRBJ2-1,TRBV9,CASGGRYNEQFF,TGTGCCAGTGGCGGGAGATACAATGAGCAGTTCTTC
-,-,TRBJ2-3,TRBV11-2,CASGTGGRAGGFSTDTQYF,TGTGCCAGCGGGACAGGCGGGAGGGCCGGAGGCTTTAGCACAGATACGCAGTATTTT
-,TRBD2,TRBJ2-3,TRBV10-3,CAIRAGSGRASSTDTQYF,TGTGCCATCAGAGCCGGGAGCGGGAGGGCCTCAAGCACAGATACGCAGTATTTT
-,-,TRBJ1-6,TRBV4-3,CASSQDWTADSPLHF,TGCGCCAGCAGCCAAGATTGGACAGCGGATTCACCCCTCCACTTT
-,-,TRBJ2-7,TRBV6-6,CASSYSSVREQYF,TGTGCCAGCAGTTACTCGAGTGTACGTGAGCAGTACTTC
-,-,TRBJ1-5,TRBV6-1,CASSEAQGLHQPQHF,TGTGCCAGCAGTGAAGCGCAAGGCCTTCATCAGCCCCAGCATTTT
few,-,TRBJ1-1,TRBV28,CASSFEVTEAFF,TGTGCCAGCAGTTTTGAGGTCACTGAAGCTTTCTTT
-,-,TRBJ2-2,TRBV7-2,CASSSQGHNTGELFF,TGTGCCAGCAGCTCCCAGGGGCATAACACCGGGGAGCTGTTTTTT
-,-,TRBJ2-7,TRBV10-3,CASRDNTYEQYF,TGTGCCAGCCGAGACAATACCTACGAGCAGTACTTC
-,TRBD1,TRBJ1-1,TRBV2,CASIRTGASEAFF,TGTGCCAGCATTAGGACAGGGGCATCTGAAGCTTTCTTT
-,TRBD1,TRBJ2-4,TRBV28,CASSPGQPGLAKNIQYF,TGTGCCAGCAGTCCGGGACAGCCAGGACTAGCCAAAAACATTCAGTACTTC
-,TRBD1,TRBJ1-1,TRBV7-8,CASSLGARGSRTEAFF,TGTGCCAGCAGCTTAGGGGCCAGGGGGAGCCGCACTGAAGCTTTCTTT
-,-,TRBJ2-7,TRBV7-3,CASSYTLTSEQYF,TGTGCCAGCAGTTACACCCTCACGTCCGAGCAGTACTTC
-,TRBD2,TRBJ2-2,TRBV19,CASSPSGLAGGNTGELFF,TGTGCCAGTAGTCCCTCGGGACTAGCGGGTGGTAACACCGGGGAGCTGTTTTTT
once,-,TRBJ1-6,TRBV6-1,CASRSEGKGSSPLHF,TGTGCCAGCAGGTCCGAGGGGAAAGGGAGTTCACCCCTCCACTTT
few,TRBD2,TRBJ2-1,TRBV27,CASSLAGGSHEQFF,TGTGCCAGCAGTTTGGCGGGAGGAAGCCACGAGCAGTTCTTC
few,-,TRBJ2-3,TRBV13,CASSRGISDTQYF,TGTGCCAGCTCACGGGGTATTTCAGATACGCAGTATTTT
once,-,TRBJ1-3,TRBV21-1,CASSPDRNPPSGNTIYF,TGTGCCAGCAGCCCTGACAGAAACCCACCCTCTGGAAACACCATATATTTT
-,-,TRBJ1-3,TRBV5-3,CARSGQHSGNTIYF,TGTGCCAGAAGCGGACAGCACTCTGGAAACACCATATATTTT
-,-,TRBJ2-5,TRBV5-6,CASSHLLAGDQETQYF,TGTGCCAGCAGCCACCTTCTGGCAGGAGACCAAGAGACCCAGTACTTC
-,TRBD1,TRBJ2-5,TRBV9,CASSATGGGETQYF,TGTGCCAGCAGCGCGACAGGGGGCGGAGAGACCCAGTACTTC
-,-,TRBJ2-4,TRBV7-2,CASSLEALGTGKNIQYF,TGTGCCAGCAGCTTAGAAGCCCTAGGAACGGGAAAGAACATTCAGTACTTC
once,TRBD1,TRBJ1-2,TRBV4-3,CASSQDHYTGGSNYGYTF,TGCGCCAGCAGCCAAGACCACTACACAGGGGGATCCAACTATGGCTACACCTTC
-,TRBD1,TRBJ1-5,TRBV28,CASTPGGINQPQHF,TGTGCCAGCACCCCAGGGGGGATCAATCAGCCCCAGCATTTT
-,TRBD1,TRBJ1-1,TRBV7-8,CASSPIRGQAIKQGFF,TGTGCCAGCAGCCCGATAAGGGGACAGGCGATTAAGCAAGGGTTCTTT
-,-,TRBJ1-1,TRBV5-5,CASSFFPGTDTEAFF,TGTGCCAGCAGCTTCTTTCCGGGTACGGACACTGAAGCTTTCTTT
-,TRBD1,TRBJ1-2,TRBV7-2,CASSSNGQGPYGYTF,TGTGCCAGCAGCTCCAATGGACAGGGTCCGTATGGCTACACCTTC
-,TRBD1,TRBJ1-2,TRBV28,CASRTPGQGTPDTF,TGTGCCAGCAGGACACCGGGACAGGGGACCCCAGACACCTTC
once,-,TRBJ1-2,TRBV9,CASSVTGNYGYTF,TGTGCCAGCAGCGTGACCGGGAACTATGGCTACACCTTC
-,TRBD2,TRBJ2-3,TRBV15,CATSRDGGSGDTQYF,TGTGCCACCAGCAGAGATGGCGGGAGTGGAGATACGCAGTATTTT
few,-,TRBJ1-3,TRBV19,CASNPAISGNTIYF,TGTGCCAGTAACCCGGCCATATCCGGAAACACCATATATTTT